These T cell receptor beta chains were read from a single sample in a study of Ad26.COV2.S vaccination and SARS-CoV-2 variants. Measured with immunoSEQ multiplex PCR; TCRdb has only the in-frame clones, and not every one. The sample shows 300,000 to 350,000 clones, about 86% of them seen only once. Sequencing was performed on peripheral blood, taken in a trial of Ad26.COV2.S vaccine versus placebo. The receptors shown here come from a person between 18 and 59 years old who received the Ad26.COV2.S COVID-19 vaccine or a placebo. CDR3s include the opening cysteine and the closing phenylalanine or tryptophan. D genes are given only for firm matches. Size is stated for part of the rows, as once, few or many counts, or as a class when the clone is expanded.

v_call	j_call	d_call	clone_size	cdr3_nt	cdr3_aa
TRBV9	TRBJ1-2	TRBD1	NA	TGTGCCAGCAGCGCCGGACAGGGGGGTGGCTACACCTTC	CASSAGQGGGYTF
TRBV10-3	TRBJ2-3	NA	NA	TGTGCCATCAGTGAGTCTACTAGCCGCACAGATACGCAGTATTTT	CAISESTSRTDTQYF
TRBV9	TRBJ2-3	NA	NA	TGTGCCAGCAGCGTATCCAATACGGAAACCGCAGATACGCAGTATTTT	CASSVSNTETADTQYF
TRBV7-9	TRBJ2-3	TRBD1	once	TGTGCCAGCAGCCCTCTGCCCGGGACAGATAGCACAGATACGCAGTATTTT	CASSPLPGTDSTDTQYF
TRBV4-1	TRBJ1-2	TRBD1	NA	TGCGCCAGCAGCCGTACAGGGGTGGACGGCTACACCTTC	CASSRTGVDGYTF
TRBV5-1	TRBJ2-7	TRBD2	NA	TGCGCCAGCAGCTTCGGACTAGCGGGGGGCGGATACGAGCAGTACTTC	CASSFGLAGGGYEQYF
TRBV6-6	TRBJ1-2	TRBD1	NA	TGTGCCAGCAGCTCCACCCCGGGACAGCAGCTTTATGGCTACACCTTC	CASSSTPGQQLYGYTF
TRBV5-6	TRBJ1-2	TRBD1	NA	TGTGCCAGCAGCGGCGGGACAGGGGGGCGTAACTATGGCTACACCTTC	CASSGGTGGRNYGYTF
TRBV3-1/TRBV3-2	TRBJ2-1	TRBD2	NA	TGTGCCAGCAGCCGTAATAGCGGGGGAGGTCGAAATGAGCAGTTCTTC	CASSRNSGGGRNEQFF
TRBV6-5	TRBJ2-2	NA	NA	TGTGCCAGCAGCCCATTTGGCACCGGGGAGCTGTTTTTT	CASSPFGTGELFF
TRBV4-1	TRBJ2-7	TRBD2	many	TGCGCCAGCAGCCGGGGAGGGGTAGAGGGCGAGCAGTACTTC	CASSRGGVEGEQYF
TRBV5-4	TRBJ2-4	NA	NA	TGTGCCAGCAGCTTGGAGGGACAACGGAGGCTTCAGTACTTC	CASSLEGQRRLQYF
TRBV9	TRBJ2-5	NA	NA	TGTGCCAGCAGCGTGGGAACGAAGCAAGAGACCCAGTACTTC	CASSVGTKQETQYF
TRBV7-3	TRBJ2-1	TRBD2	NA	TGTGCCAGCAGCCCCGGAGTAGCGGGGGGTTATGAGCAGTTCTTC	CASSPGVAGGYEQFF
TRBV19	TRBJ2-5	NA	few	TGTGCCAGTTCGGAGAGGAGAGAGACCCAGTACTTC	CASSERRETQYF
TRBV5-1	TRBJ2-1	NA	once	TGCGCCAGCAGCTTGGAAGGGGAGAGGCAGTTCTTC	CASSLEGERQFF
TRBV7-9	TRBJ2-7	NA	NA	TGTGCCAGCAGCTTAACCGAACCTTCCGCCGAGCAGTACTTC	CASSLTEPSAEQYF
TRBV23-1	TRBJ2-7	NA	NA	TGCGCCAGCAGTCGTAGGATCTTCGAGCAGTACTTC	CASSRRIFEQYF
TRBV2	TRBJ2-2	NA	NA	TGTGCCAGCAGTCTAGGGTATTCCGGGGAGCTGTTTTTT	CASSLGYSGELFF
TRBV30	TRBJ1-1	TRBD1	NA	TGTGCCTGGAAAAGGGACAGCTACACTGAAGCTTTCTTT	CAWKRDSYTEAFF
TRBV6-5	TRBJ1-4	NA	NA	TGTGCCAGCAGTTCTACAGGGCGTTACGATGAAAAACTGTTTTTT	CASSSTGRYDEKLFF
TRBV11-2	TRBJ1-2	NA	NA	TGTGCCAGCAGCTTAGACTGGACAGTCTATGGCTACACCTTC	CASSLDWTVYGYTF
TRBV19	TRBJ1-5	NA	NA	TGTGCCAGTAGTCACCGAGTCGGGCAGAGTATAGCAAGATTTGATCAGCCCCAGCATTTT	CASSHRVGQSIARFDQPQHF
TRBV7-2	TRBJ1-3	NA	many	TGTGCCAGCAGCTTAGGTGATTCCACTGGAAACACCATATATTTT	CASSLGDSTGNTIYF
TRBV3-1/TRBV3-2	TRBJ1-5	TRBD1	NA	TGTGCCAGCAGCCTCCAGGGGGGTCAGCCCCAGCATTTT	CASSLQGGQPQHF
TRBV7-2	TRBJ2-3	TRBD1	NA	TGTGCCTCCGGACAGGCAGGCACAGATACGCAGTATTTT	CASGQAGTDTQYF
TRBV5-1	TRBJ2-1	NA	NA	TGCGCCAGCAGCTTGGGGTTGGGGCGGGTTTCCTACAATGAGCAGTTCTTC	CASSLGLGRVSYNEQFF
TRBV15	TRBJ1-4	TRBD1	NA	TGTGCCACGAGGGACAGGGGAACTAATGAAAAACTGTTTTTT	CATRDRGTNEKLFF
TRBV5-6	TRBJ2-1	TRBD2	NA	TGTGCCAGCAGCTCCGGTGTTAAAGCGGGGGGGCCCTACAATGAGCAGTTCTTC	CASSSGVKAGGPYNEQFF
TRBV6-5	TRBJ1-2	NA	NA	TGTGCCAGCATAGGCCCCACCGGCTACACCTTC	CASIGPTGYTF
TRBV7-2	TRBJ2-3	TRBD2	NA	TGTGCCAGCCTAGTTTGGCGGGGGGACACAGATACGCAGTATTTT	CASLVWRGDTDTQYF
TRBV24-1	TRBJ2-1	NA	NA	TGTGCCACCAGTGACCGGGCTCGGGGTGAGCAGTTCTTC	CATSDRARGEQFF
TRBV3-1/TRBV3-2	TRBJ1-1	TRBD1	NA	TGTGCCAGCAACCATGGACAGGGAGGTGAAGCTTTCTTT	CASNHGQGGEAFF
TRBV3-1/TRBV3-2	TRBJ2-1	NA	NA	TGTGCCAGCAGCCAAGATCTTGGACAGAACAATGAGCAGTTCTTC	CASSQDLGQNNEQFF
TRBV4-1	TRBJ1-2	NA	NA	TGCGCCAGCAGCCAAGTTCCCCCAGGGGTCTATGGCTACACCTTC	CASSQVPPGVYGYTF
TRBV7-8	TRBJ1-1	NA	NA	TGTGCCAGCAGCCTTAACAGGTTTGGAGCTTTCTTT	CASSLNRFGAFF
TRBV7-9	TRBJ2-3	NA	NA	TGTGCCAGCAGCTTATCCTGGGGCACAGATACGCAGTATTTT	CASSLSWGTDTQYF
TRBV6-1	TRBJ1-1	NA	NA	TGTGCCAGCAGTGAATCCCAGGGATTGAACACTGAAGCTTTCTTT	CASSESQGLNTEAFF
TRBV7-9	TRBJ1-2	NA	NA	TGTGCCAGCAGCTCCCCAGGGGTGTGGTATGGCTACACCTTC	CASSSPGVWYGYTF